The 17 T cell receptor beta chains listed next were all sequenced from one sample in a study of T cell repertoires in cytomegalovirus infection. One entry per CDR3 protein results from TCRdb running MiXCR on the reads. The data show about 770,000 distinct CDR3 sequences, just under 30% seen once. No antigen has been identified for these receptors. The sample here was cultured CD8+ T cells from PBMCs, taken from culture after CMV antigen stimulation. The receptors originated from a human donor in good health (CMV status not recorded). Some clones in this sample may be carry-over from other donors' samples.

This clonotype was detected a few times. The chain joins TRBV28 to TRBJ2-4; TRBD1 or TRBD2 may be the D gene (5 bases each). The CDR3 is 14 amino acids. The germline gives CDR1 MDHEN, CDR2 SYDVKM. V shed 5 bases and J shed 8 bases, with 16 bases lying between them. In nucleotides, the CDR3 is TGTGCCAGCAGTCGGGACCTTCTAGAAGACATTCAGTACTTC. Amino acids: CASSRDLLEDIQYF.

The gene calls are TRBV19 and TRBJ1-5; D is perhaps TRBD1 (5 bases). In germline, CDR1 is LNHDA, CDR2 SQIVND (reference sequence). The ends were cut back, 6 bases at V and 5 bases at J, with 14 bases in the middle. The CDR3 is 14 amino acids. CDR3 sequence: CASSLGQGHQPQHF. CDR3 nucleotide sequence: TGTGCCAGTAGCCTAGGGCAGGGCCATCAGCCCCAGCATTTT. Looking up the rest from reference TRBV19 and TRBJ1-5 gives the full variable domain: DGGITQSPKYLFRKEGQNVTLSCEQNLNHDAMYWYRQDPGQGLRLIYYSQIVNDFQKGDIAEGYSVSREKKESFPLTVTSAQKNPTAFYLCASSLGQGHQPQHFGDGTRLSIL.

This rearrangement joins TRBV6-2 or TRBV6-3 to TRBJ1-1; no clear D. The CDR3 runs to 12 residues. V lost 2 bases and J lost 9, with 10 bases in between. Germline CDR1 is MNHEY and CDR2 is SVGEGT. CDR3 residues: CASSYEQMQAFF. The CDR3 DNA reads as TGTGCCAGCAGTTACGAACAGATGCAAGCTTTCTTT.

The chain couples TRBV12-3 or TRBV12-4 to TRBJ1-3, with unresolved D. This CDR3 region has 14 residues. V was shortened by 3 bases and J by 4 bases, with 10 bases between the two germline ends. DNA of the CDR3: TGTGCCAGCAGTTTTTCGGGGATCGGAAACACCATATATTTT. Translated, it gives CASSFSGIGNTIYF.

This clonotype was seen a few times. The CDR3 region is CASSLSADLRGWNNEQFF. The CDR3, as DNA: TGTGCCAGCAGTTTATCCGCCGACCTTCGCGGTTGGAACAATGAGCAGTTCTTC. V is TRBV27 and J is TRBJ2-1, with unresolved D. The germline V gene has CDR1 MNHEY and CDR2 SMNVEV (reference sequence). Trimming stripped 0 bases from V and 5 bases from J, with 20 bases between. The CDR3 length is 18 residues.

The chain joins TRBV9 to TRBJ2-2; TRBD1 aligns across 7 bases. V shed 0 bases, J shed 4 bases, and the junction held 9 bases outside the gene matches. This CDR3 comprises 17 residues. CDR1 is SGDLS and CDR2 is YYNGEE in the germline V gene. CDR3 sequence (DNA): TGTGCCAGCAGCGTAGGATTGGGGACAGTTGTCACCGGGGAGCTGTTTTTT. This encodes CASSVGLGTVVTGELFF.

This rearrangement joins TRBV19 to TRBJ2-4, with TRBD1 as a possible D gene (5 bases). This CDR3 spans 14 amino acids. Trimming took off 1 base at V and 4 bases at J, with 8 bases between the two ends. Germline CDR1 is LNHDA and CDR2 is SQIVND (reference sequence). The CDR3 is CASSIGGRKNIQYF. For the CDR3, the DNA is TGTGCCAGTAGTATAGGGGGCAGGAAAAACATTCAGTACTTC.

This clonotype was counted at least ten times. The chain combines TRBV7-6 with TRBJ2-3, with D tentatively TRBD1 (6 bases). CDR1 is SGHVS, CDR2 FNYEAQ, per germline. This CDR3 is 15 amino acids long. V shed 1 base and J shed 1 base, with 9 bases lying between them. The CDR3 DNA sequence: TGTGCCAGCAGCTTAGAATGGACAGGCACAGATACGCAGTATTTT. Protein: CASSLEWTGTDTQYF. The variable domain in full, completed from reference TRBV7-6 and TRBJ2-3, reads GAGVSQSPRYKVTKRGQDVALRCDPISGHVSLYWYRQALGQGPEFLTYFNYEAQQDKSGLPNDRFSAERPEGSISTLTIQRTEQRDSAMYRCASSLEWTGTDTQYFGPGTRLTVL.

In this sample, this clonotype turned up once. The CDR3 loop is CASSYPPDETQYF. CDR3 bases: TGTGCCAGCAGTTACCCTCCTGATGAGACCCAGTACTTC. J is TRBJ2-5 and V is TRBV6-5; D is uncertain. The CDR3 extends over 13 amino acids. Trimming removed 2 bases from V and 5 bases from J, with 9 bases in between. The germline V gene encodes CDR1 MNHEY and CDR2 SVGAGI.

The chain uses TRBV6-5 and TRBJ2-3; 8 bases are a match to TRBD2. This CDR3 contains 17 residues. Germline V gene data show CDR1 as MNHEY and CDR2 as SVGAGI. V lost 0 bases, J lost 3 bases, and 8 bases stayed unmatched. CDR3 protein: CASSYSGGGLVTDTQYF. The CDR3, as DNA: TGTGCCAGCAGTTACTCCGGGGGGGGCCTAGTTACAGATACGCAGTATTTT.

This clonotype has at least ten counts. This chain joins TRBV12-3 or TRBV12-4 and TRBJ2-3; the D is unclear. The CDR3 is 11 residues long. The V end lost 8 bases, the J end lost 2 bases, and 5 bases lay between the germline ends. The CDR3: CASSSTDTQYF. Written as DNA, the CDR3 is TGTGCCAGCTCATCCACAGATACGCAGTATTTT.

This chain links TRBV6-1 with TRBJ1-1, with D possibly being TRBD1 (6 bases). V dropped 6 bases and J dropped 11 bases, with 19 bases sitting between them. Per germline, CDR1 MNHNS and CDR2 SASEGT. The CDR3 spans 13 residues. The CDR3 sequence: CASRGGGGSYAFF. CDR3 in DNA: TGTGCCAGCAGAGGAGGGGGTGGTAGCTACGCTTTCTTT.

This clonotype was seen only a few times. The rearrangement joins TRBV12-3 or TRBV12-4 to TRBJ2-2; 8 bases are shared with TRBD1. The CDR3 spans 13 residues. J lost 5 bases, V lost 7 bases, and 3 bases had no gene match. The chain's CDR3 is CASTGGITGELFF. The CDR3 DNA is TGTGCCAGCACAGGGGGCATAACCGGGGAGCTGTTTTTT.

The chain employs TRBV11-3 and TRBJ1-1; D not certain. V shed 0 bases and J shed 6 bases, with 14 bases lying between them. Germline-derived CDR1 and CDR2 are SGHNT and YENEEA. CDR3 size: 15 residues. CDR3 coding DNA: TGTGCCAGCAGCTTAGATTTCCAGGAGAGGGCTGAAGCTTTCTTT. This translates into CASSLDFQERAEAFF. The whole variable domain, remainder taken from reference TRBV11-3 and TRBJ1-1, is EAGVVQSPRYKIIEKKQPVAFWCNPISGHNTLYWYLQNLGQGPELLIRYENEEAVDDSQLPKDRFSAERLKGVDSTLKIQPAELGDSAVYLCASSLDFQERAEAFFGQGTRLTVV.

In its sample, this clonotype was seen a few times. The J gene is TRBJ1-5, the V gene TRBV12-3 or TRBV12-4; D is undetermined. CDR3 size: 15 residues. The ends were cut back, 4 bases at V and 3 bases at J, with 13 bases in the middle. For the CDR3, the DNA is TGTGCCAGCAGTTCATCTCCGGGGTACAATCAGCCCCAGCATTTT. It is translated as CASSSSPGYNQPQHF.

The chain uses TRBV27 and TRBJ1-1; D ambiguous. Trimming took 2 bases from V and 0 from J, leaving 7 bases between them. This CDR3 has 14 residues. From germline, CDR1 is MNHEY and CDR2 SMNVEV (reference sequence). The CDR3 is CASSLAQLNTEAFF. The CDR3 coding sequence is TGTGCCAGCAGTTTAGCCCAGTTGAACACTGAAGCTTTCTTT.

This chain joins TRBV7-2 and TRBJ1-5, with a weak D call TRBD1 (5 bases). In germline, CDR1 is SGHTA, CDR2 FQGNSA. Trimming pared 2 bases from V and 3 bases from J, leaving 17 bases between. The CDR3 consists of 17 residues. CDR3 sequence (DNA): TGTGCCAGCAGCTTAAGACCCAGGGTCGGGGTCAATCAGCCCCAGCATTTT. As protein: CASSLRPRVGVNQPQHF.